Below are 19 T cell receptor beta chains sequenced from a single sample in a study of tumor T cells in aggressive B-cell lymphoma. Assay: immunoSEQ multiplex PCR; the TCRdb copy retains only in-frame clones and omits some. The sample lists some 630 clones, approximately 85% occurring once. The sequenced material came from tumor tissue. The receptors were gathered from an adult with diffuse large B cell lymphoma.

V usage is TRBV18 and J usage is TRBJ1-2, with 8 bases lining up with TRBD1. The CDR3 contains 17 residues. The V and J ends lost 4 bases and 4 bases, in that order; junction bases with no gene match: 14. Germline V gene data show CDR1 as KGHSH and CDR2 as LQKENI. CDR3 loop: CASSLREFQGALYGYTF. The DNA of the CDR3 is TGTGCCAGCTCACTCAGGGAATTTCAGGGGGCCCTCTATGGCTACACCTTC. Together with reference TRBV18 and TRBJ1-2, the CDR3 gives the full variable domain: NAGVMQNPRHLVRRRGQEARLRCSPMKGHSHVYWYRQLPEEGLKFMVYLQKENIIDESGMPKERFSAEFPKEGPSILRIQQVVRGDSAAYFCASSLREFQGALYGYTFGSGTRLTVV.

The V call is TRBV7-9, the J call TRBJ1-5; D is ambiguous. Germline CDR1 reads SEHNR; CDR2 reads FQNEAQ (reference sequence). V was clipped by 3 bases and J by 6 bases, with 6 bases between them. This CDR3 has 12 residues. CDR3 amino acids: CASSFGGQPQHF. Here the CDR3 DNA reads TGTGCCAGCAGCTTTGGCGGTCAGCCCCAGCATTTT.

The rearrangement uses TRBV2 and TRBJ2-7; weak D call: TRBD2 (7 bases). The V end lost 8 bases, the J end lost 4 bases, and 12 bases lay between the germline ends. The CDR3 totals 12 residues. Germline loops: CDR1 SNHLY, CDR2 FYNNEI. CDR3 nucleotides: TGTGCCAGCGGGGGGGGCCCTTACGAGCAGTACTTC. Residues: CASGGGPYEQYF.

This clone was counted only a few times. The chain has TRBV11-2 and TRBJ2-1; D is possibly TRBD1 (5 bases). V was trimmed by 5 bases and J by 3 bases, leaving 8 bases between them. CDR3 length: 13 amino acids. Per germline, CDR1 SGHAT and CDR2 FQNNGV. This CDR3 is CASSPDIYNEQFF. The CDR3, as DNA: TGTGCCAGCAGCCCGGACATCTACAATGAGCAGTTCTTC. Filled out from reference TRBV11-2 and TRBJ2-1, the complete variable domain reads EAGVAQSPRYKIIEKRQSVAFWCNPISGHATLYWYQQILGQGPKLLIQFQNNGVVDDSQLPKDRFSAERLKGVDSTLKIQPAKLEDSAVYLCASSPDIYNEQFFGPGTRLTVL.

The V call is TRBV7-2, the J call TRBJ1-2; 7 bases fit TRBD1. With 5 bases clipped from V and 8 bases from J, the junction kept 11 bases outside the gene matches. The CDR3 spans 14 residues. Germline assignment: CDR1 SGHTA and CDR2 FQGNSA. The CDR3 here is CASSPRQGGGGYTF. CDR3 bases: TGTGCCAGCAGCCCCCGACAGGGAGGCGGGGGCTACACCTTC.

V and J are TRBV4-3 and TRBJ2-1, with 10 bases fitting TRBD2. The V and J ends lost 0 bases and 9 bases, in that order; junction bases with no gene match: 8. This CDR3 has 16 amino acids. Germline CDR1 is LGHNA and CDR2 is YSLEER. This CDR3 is CASSQEAGGRFGEQFF. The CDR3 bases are TGCGCCAGCAGCCAAGAAGCGGGAGGGAGGTTCGGTGAGCAGTTCTTC.

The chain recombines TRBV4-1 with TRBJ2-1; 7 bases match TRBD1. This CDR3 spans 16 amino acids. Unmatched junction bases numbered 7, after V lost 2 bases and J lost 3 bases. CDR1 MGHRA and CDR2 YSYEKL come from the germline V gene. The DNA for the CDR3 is TGCGCCAGCAGCCAAACGACAGGGAAGGGCTACAATGAGCAGTTCTTC. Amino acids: CASSQTTGKGYNEQFF.

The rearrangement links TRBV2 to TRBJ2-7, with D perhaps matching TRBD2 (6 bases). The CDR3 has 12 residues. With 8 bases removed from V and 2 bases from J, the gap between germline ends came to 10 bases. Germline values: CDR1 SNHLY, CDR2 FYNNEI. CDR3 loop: CASGGKAYEQYF. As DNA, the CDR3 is TGTGCCAGCGGAGGGAAGGCCTACGAGCAGTACTTC.

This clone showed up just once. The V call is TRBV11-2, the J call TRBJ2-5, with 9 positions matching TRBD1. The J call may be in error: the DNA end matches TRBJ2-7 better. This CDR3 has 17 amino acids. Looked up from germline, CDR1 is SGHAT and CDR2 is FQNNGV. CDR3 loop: CASSLEGTGIIVYEQYF. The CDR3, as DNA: TGTGCCAGCAGCTTAGAAGGGACAGGGATAATCGTCTACGAGCAGTACTTC.

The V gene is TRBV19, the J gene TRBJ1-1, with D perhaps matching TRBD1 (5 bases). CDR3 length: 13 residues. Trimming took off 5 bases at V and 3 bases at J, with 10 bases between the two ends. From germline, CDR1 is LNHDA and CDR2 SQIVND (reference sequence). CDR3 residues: CASSPRQYTEAFF. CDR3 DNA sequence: TGTGCCAGTAGTCCGAGACAGTACACTGAAGCTTTCTTT.

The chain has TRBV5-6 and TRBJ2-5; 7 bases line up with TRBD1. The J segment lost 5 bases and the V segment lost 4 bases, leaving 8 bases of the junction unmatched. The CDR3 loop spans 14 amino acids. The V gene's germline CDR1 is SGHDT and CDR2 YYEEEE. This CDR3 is CASSAGQVGETQYF. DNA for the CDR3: TGTGCCAGCAGCGCCGGACAGGTCGGGGAGACCCAGTACTTC. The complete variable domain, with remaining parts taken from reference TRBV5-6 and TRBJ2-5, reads DAGVTQSPTHLIKTRGQQVTLRCSPKSGHDTVSWYQQALGQGPQFIFQYYEEEERQRGNFPDRFSGHQFPNYSSELNVNALLLGDSALYLCASSAGQVGETQYFGPGTRLLVL.

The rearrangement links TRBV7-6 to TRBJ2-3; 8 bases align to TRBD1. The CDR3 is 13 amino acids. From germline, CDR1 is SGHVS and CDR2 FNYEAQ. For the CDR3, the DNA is TGTGCAGTAGGACAGGGCGCCACAGATACGCAGTATTTT. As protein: CAVGQGATDTQYF.

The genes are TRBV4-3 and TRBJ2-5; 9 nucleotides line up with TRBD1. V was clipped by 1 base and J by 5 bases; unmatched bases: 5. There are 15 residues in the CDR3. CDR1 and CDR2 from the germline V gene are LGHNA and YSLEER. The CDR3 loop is CASSQVFDRGETQYF. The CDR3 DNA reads TGCGCCAGCAGCCAAGTCTTTGACAGGGGGGAGACCCAGTACTTC.

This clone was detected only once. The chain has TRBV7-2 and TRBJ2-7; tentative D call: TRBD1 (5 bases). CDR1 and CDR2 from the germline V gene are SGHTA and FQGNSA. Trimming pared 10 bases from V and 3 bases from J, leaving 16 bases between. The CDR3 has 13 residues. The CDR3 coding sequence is TGTGCCACTCGCAGGTCGGACAACTACGAGCAGTACTTC. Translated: CATRRSDNYEQYF.

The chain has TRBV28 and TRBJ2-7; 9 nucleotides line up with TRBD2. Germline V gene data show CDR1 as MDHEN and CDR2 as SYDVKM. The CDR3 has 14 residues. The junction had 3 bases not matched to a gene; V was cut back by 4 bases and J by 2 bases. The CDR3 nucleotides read TGTGCCAGCAGTTCCGGGACTAGCCCCTACGAGCAGTACTTC. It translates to CASSSGTSPYEQYF. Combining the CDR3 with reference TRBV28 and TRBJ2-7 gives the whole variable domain DVKVTQSSRYLVKRTGEKVFLECVQDMDHENMFWYRQDPGLGLRLIYFSYDVKMKEKGDIPEGYSVSREKKERFSLILESASTNQTSMYLCASSSGTSPYEQYFGPGTRLTVT.

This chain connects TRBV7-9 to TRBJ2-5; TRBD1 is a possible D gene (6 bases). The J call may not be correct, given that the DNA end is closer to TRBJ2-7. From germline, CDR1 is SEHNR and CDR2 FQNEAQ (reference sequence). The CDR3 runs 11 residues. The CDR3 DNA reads TGTGCCACCGGGGACAACTACGAGCAGTACTTC. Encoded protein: CATGDNYEQYF.

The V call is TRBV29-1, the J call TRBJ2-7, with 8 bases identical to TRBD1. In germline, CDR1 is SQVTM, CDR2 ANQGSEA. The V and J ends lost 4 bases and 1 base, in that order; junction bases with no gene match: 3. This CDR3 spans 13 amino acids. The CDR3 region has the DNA TGCAGCGTTGGCAGGGGGCTTTCCTACGAGCAGTACTTC. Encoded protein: CSVGRGLSYEQYF.

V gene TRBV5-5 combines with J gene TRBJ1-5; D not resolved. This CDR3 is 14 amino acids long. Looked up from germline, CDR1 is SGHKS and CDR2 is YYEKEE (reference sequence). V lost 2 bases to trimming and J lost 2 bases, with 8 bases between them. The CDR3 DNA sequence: TGTGCCAGCAGCTTACGGGATGGCAATCAGCCCCAGCATTTT. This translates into CASSLRDGNQPQHF.

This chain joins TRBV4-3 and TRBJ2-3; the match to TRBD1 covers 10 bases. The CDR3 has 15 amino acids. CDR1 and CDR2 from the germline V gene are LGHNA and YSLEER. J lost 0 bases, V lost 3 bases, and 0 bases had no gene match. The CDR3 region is CASSQDRGSTDTQYF. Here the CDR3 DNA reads TGCGCCAGCAGCCAGGACAGGGGGAGCACAGATACGCAGTATTTT.